Listed here are 15 T cell receptor beta chains from one sample, sequenced in a study of post-analysis software for immune sequencing data. Study results and caveats: With TRBV5-6, TRBV5-1 and TRBV20-1 included, a handful of TRBV segments were more frequent in patients than in controls.

These TCRs' antigens remain unknown. Libraries were made from TCR beta cDNA, and they carried unique molecular identifiers. TCRdb fed the PCR reads into MiXCR, producing one record per CDR3 protein. The sample consists of approximately 730,000 distinct CDR3 sequences, more than 45% of them appearing once. Sample: blood. All receptors derive from a girl aged 10 to 17 with multiple sclerosis.

This chain links TRBV20-1 with TRBJ2-3; the D is unclear. The V and J ends lost 1 base and 2 bases respectively, with 4 bases between them. This CDR3 contains 12 residues. Germline V gives CDR1 DFQATT, CDR2 SNEGSKA (reference sequence). CDR3 nucleotides: TGCAGTGCTAGAGTGGCCACAGATACGCAGTATTTT. It translates to CSARVATDTQYF.

This rearrangement joins TRBV29-1 to TRBJ2-1; 9 bases are shared with TRBD2. After removal of 5 bases from V and 5 bases from J, the junction contained 7 bases not matched to a gene. CDR3 length: 14 amino acids. Germline-derived CDR1 and CDR2 are SQVTM and ANQGSEA. CDR3 in amino acids: CSVSASGANNEQFF. In nucleotides, the CDR3 is TGCAGCGTTTCGGCTAGCGGGGCTAACAATGAGCAGTTCTTC.

The V gene is TRBV7-9, the J gene TRBJ1-2; 8 bases fit TRBD1. Germline values: CDR1 SEHNR, CDR2 FQNEAQ (reference sequence). Trimming cost V 2 bases and J 5 bases; bases outside gene matches: 4. The length of the CDR3 is 14 residues. For the CDR3, the DNA is TGTGCCAGCAGCTTATCGGGACAGGATTATGGCTACACCTTC. Translating gives CASSLSGQDYGYTF.

The chain couples TRBV4-1 to TRBJ1-4, with D tentatively TRBD1 (5 bases). Germline CDR1 is MGHRA and CDR2 is YSYEKL. The CDR3 length is 15 residues. The V and J ends lost 6 bases and 2 bases respectively, with 13 bases between them. This CDR3 reads CASSPMGQTNEKLFF. CDR3 nucleotides: TGCGCCAGCAGTCCGATGGGGCAGACTAATGAAAAACTGTTTTTT.

As for this clonotype: Since a much larger clone is just one base distant, this may be a read error. This chain joins TRBV27 and TRBJ2-7, with 7 bases fitting TRBD1. Trimming at V came to 3 bases and at J to 6 bases, leaving 11 bases not matched to a gene. This CDR3 has 15 residues. Germline CDR1 is MNHEY and CDR2 is SMNVEV (reference sequence). The CDR3 region is CASSFGQATPGEQYF. CDR3 in DNA: TGTGCCAGCAGTTTTGGACAGGCCACCCCGGGCGAGCAGTACTTC.

The gene calls are TRBV6-1 and TRBJ1-1; TRBD1 might be the D (5 bases). The CDR3 is 12 residues long. Germline values: CDR1 MNHNS, CDR2 SASEGT. Here the CDR3 reads CTQTTGNTEAFF. As DNA, the CDR3 is TGTACACAGACTACAGGGAACACTGAAGCTTTCTTT.

Points on this clonotype: One end of the junction is discordant with germline, which a read error may explain. The chain combines TRBV5-1 with TRBJ2-4; either TRBD1 or TRBD2 may supply D (5 bases each). This CDR3 spans 15 amino acids. In germline, CDR1 is SGHRS, CDR2 YFSETQ. The CDR3 loop reads CTSSLVEGIKNIQYF. DNA for the CDR3: TGCACCAGCAGCTTGGTCGAGGGGATTAAAAACATTCAGTACTTC.

This clonotype appeared a few times. This rearrangement joins TRBV25-1 to TRBJ2-1; 9 bases match TRBD2. CDR1 and CDR2 (germline): MGHDK, SYGVNS. The CDR3 consists of 15 residues. Trimming at V came to 5 bases and at J to 5 bases, leaving 7 bases not matched to a gene. The CDR3 coding sequence is TGTGCCAGCAGTCCCGGGATAGCGGGGGACAATGAGCAGTTCTTC. Protein: CASSPGIAGDNEQFF.

This clonotype was picked up a small number of times. The chain uses TRBV16 and TRBJ1-2; D gene uncertain. In germline, CDR1 is KGHSY, CDR2 FQNENV. V was clipped by 2 bases and J by 4 bases, with 11 bases between them. CDR3 size: 14 residues. The DNA of the CDR3 is TGTGCCAGCAGCCAAATTCCACCGACCTATGGCTACACCTTC. This codes for CASSQIPPTYGYTF.

This clonotype was seen just once. The V gene is TRBV20-1, the J gene TRBJ2-5, with 9 bases matching TRBD2. There are 15 residues in the CDR3. The trim removed 5 bases at V and 1 base at J, leaving 8 bases unmatched. Germline lookup yields CDR1 DFQATT and CDR2 SNEGSKA (reference sequence). In DNA, the CDR3 is TGCAGTGCTTCTCGGACTAGCGTCATCCAAGAGACCCAGTACTTC. It encodes CSASRTSVIQETQYF.

There are a few counts of this clonotype. The chain couples TRBV28 to TRBJ2-7; D is unresolved. Per germline, CDR1 MDHEN and CDR2 SYDVKM. V lost 4 bases and J lost 0, with 13 bases in between. The CDR3 length is 15 residues. The CDR3 coding sequence is TGTGCCAGCAGTTCGCAACCCTTCAGCTCCTACGAGCAGTACTTC. As protein: CASSSQPFSSYEQYF.

The chain recombines TRBV29-1 with TRBJ2-7; D ambiguous. The CDR3 is made up of 15 amino acids. Germline assignment: CDR1 SQVTM and CDR2 ANQGSEA. V dropped 0 bases and J dropped 4 bases, with 16 bases sitting between them. The CDR3 nucleotides are TGCAGCGTTGAAGATCGCGTTGATGGGGTTTACGAGCAGTACTTC. Encoded protein: CSVEDRVDGVYEQYF.

CDR3 in amino acids: CASSLRFAGGAKNIQYF. The CDR3 nucleotides read TGTGCCAGCAGCTTGAGGTTTGCGGGAGGAGCCAAAAACATTCAGTACTTC. This sequence joins TRBV5-5 and TRBJ2-4; 8 bases fit TRBD2. With 1 base clipped from V and 0 bases from J, the junction kept 6 bases outside the gene matches. The CDR3 is 17 residues long. The V gene's germline CDR1 is SGHKS and CDR2 YYEKEE (reference sequence).

This clonotype was picked up a small number of times. DNA for the CDR3: TGTGCCAGCAGCTTAGCGCGGGAGTCAGATACGCAGTATTTT. Its translation is CASSLARESDTQYF. This sequence joins TRBV7-2 and TRBJ2-3, with 7 bases lining up with TRBD2. This CDR3 has 14 amino acids. With V trimmed by 0 bases and J by 4 bases, 1 base remained unmatched. Germline values: CDR1 SGHTA, CDR2 FQGNSA.

The chain uses TRBV7-6 and TRBJ2-7; D ambiguous. Trimming stripped 8 bases from V and 0 bases from J, with 14 bases between. The germline V gene encodes CDR1 SGHVS and CDR2 FNYEAQ. This CDR3 is 14 amino acids long. This CDR3 reads CASAIEPSSYEQYF. The CDR3, as DNA: TGTGCCAGCGCCATAGAACCGAGCTCCTACGAGCAGTACTTC.